This is a list of T cell receptor beta chains from one sample in a study of control samples from healthy donors and cancer patients. Profiling relied on immunoSEQ multiplex PCR, and the TCRdb table lists in-frame clones only, not all of them. This table has 35,000 to 45,000 clones, 83% appearing once. The sequencing sample was made of blood. The receptors shown here come from a man aged 60-69 years in good health. The CDR3 runs from the conserved cysteine through the conserved F or W. A D gene is named only where the DNA matches it firmly. Clone size appears in some rows only: once, few, many, or a class for an expanded clone.

j_call: TRBJ2-7
v_call: TRBV3-1/TRBV3-2
clone_size: -
d_call: -
cdr3_nt: TGTGCCAGCAGCCAGGCGGGGACCTACGAGCAGTACTTC
cdr3_aa: CASSQAGTYEQYF

j_call: TRBJ2-4
v_call: TRBV19
clone_size: -
d_call: TRBD2
cdr3_nt: TGTGCCAGTAGTTCCACCCGACTAGCTAAGGTGAACATTCAGTACTTC
cdr3_aa: CASSSTRLAKVNIQYF

j_call: TRBJ1-2
v_call: TRBV5-1
clone_size: -
d_call: TRBD1
cdr3_nt: TGCGCCAGCAGTCGAGGGGGCGACTATGGCTACACCTTC
cdr3_aa: CASSRGGDYGYTF

j_call: TRBJ1-3
v_call: TRBV19
clone_size: -
d_call: -
cdr3_nt: TGTGCCAGTAGTATGGTCAGCTACTCTGGAAACACCATATATTTT
cdr3_aa: CASSMVSYSGNTIYF

j_call: TRBJ2-1
v_call: TRBV12-5
clone_size: -
d_call: -
cdr3_nt: TGTGCTAGTGGTTTGGGGCAGCTCTCCTACAATGAGCAGTTCTTC
cdr3_aa: CASGLGQLSYNEQFF

j_call: TRBJ2-1
v_call: TRBV11-2
clone_size: -
d_call: -
cdr3_nt: TGTGCCAGCAGCTTAATTTCCCGACTTCCAAACTACAATGAGCAGTTCTTC
cdr3_aa: CASSLISRLPNYNEQFF

j_call: TRBJ2-2
v_call: TRBV7-2
clone_size: -
d_call: TRBD2
cdr3_nt: TGTGCCAGCAGGAGGCAGCGGGGGGTTGGCACCGGGGAGCTGTTTTTT
cdr3_aa: CASRRQRGVGTGELFF

j_call: TRBJ2-7
v_call: TRBV15
clone_size: -
d_call: -
cdr3_nt: TGTGCCACCAGCAGGGAGCGTGGAACCGAGCAGTACTTC
cdr3_aa: CATSRERGTEQYF

j_call: TRBJ1-1
v_call: TRBV28
clone_size: -
d_call: -
cdr3_nt: TGTGCCAGCACCTCCCATCTTGAAGCGGGGGGAAATGCTTTCTTT
cdr3_aa: CASTSHLEAGGNAFF

j_call: TRBJ2-5
v_call: TRBV24-1
clone_size: few
d_call: TRBD2
cdr3_nt: TGTGCCACCAGAGTAGCGGGGAAAGAGACCCAGTACTTC
cdr3_aa: CATRVAGKETQYF

j_call: TRBJ2-5
v_call: TRBV5-1
clone_size: -
d_call: TRBD1
cdr3_nt: TGCGCCAGCAGCTTGGGGGACAGCCAAGAGACCCAGTACTTC
cdr3_aa: CASSLGDSQETQYF

j_call: TRBJ2-7
v_call: TRBV7-7
clone_size: -
d_call: TRBD1
cdr3_nt: TGTGCTAGCAGCGGGGACAGGGCTCAAGAGCAGTACTTC
cdr3_aa: CASSGDRAQEQYF

j_call: TRBJ2-1
v_call: TRBV7-2
clone_size: -
d_call: -
cdr3_nt: TGTGCCAGCAGCTTAAGAACCGTCGACTACAATGAGCAGTTCTTC
cdr3_aa: CASSLRTVDYNEQFF

j_call: TRBJ2-7
v_call: TRBV27
clone_size: -
d_call: -
cdr3_nt: TGTGCCAGCAGTTTATCTTGGACCTACGAGCAGTACTTC
cdr3_aa: CASSLSWTYEQYF

j_call: TRBJ1-1
v_call: TRBV27
clone_size: -
d_call: -
cdr3_nt: TGTGCCAGCAGAGGATACATGAACACTGAAGCTTTCTTT
cdr3_aa: CASRGYMNTEAFF

j_call: TRBJ1-4
v_call: TRBV4-2
clone_size: -
d_call: TRBD1
cdr3_nt: TGTGCCAGCAGCCAAATGCGTCAGGGGGGTGAAAAACTGTTTTTT
cdr3_aa: CASSQMRQGGEKLFF

j_call: TRBJ2-1
v_call: TRBV14
clone_size: -
d_call: -
cdr3_nt: TGTGCCAGCAGCCAAGTTGAGGCCGGTCCCTACAATGAGCAGTTCTTC
cdr3_aa: CASSQVEAGPYNEQFF

j_call: TRBJ2-5
v_call: TRBV2
clone_size: once
d_call: TRBD2
cdr3_nt: TGTGCCAGCAGTGTGGCTAGCGGGAGGCCAAGGGAGACCCAGTACTTC
cdr3_aa: CASSVASGRPRETQYF

j_call: TRBJ2-3
v_call: TRBV23-1
clone_size: once
d_call: -
cdr3_nt: TGCGCCAGCAGTCAAAGAGGGGGCGCGGGGGTCCGCACAGATACGCAGTATTTT
cdr3_aa: CASSQRGGAGVRTDTQYF

j_call: TRBJ2-7
v_call: TRBV11-2
clone_size: -
d_call: TRBD1
cdr3_nt: TGTGCCAGCAGCCCAAGCCCCGGGACAGGGTTCGGCGAGCAGTACTTC
cdr3_aa: CASSPSPGTGFGEQYF

j_call: TRBJ1-5
v_call: TRBV4-2
clone_size: many
d_call: -
cdr3_nt: TGTGCCAGCAGCCAAGTGAGGGGTAGTCCCCAGCATTTT
cdr3_aa: CASSQVRGSPQHF

j_call: TRBJ2-7
v_call: TRBV10-3
clone_size: -
d_call: -
cdr3_nt: TGTGCCATCAGCCGGACGGAAGACTACGAGCAGTACTTC
cdr3_aa: CAISRTEDYEQYF

j_call: TRBJ1-2
v_call: TRBV5-1
clone_size: once
d_call: TRBD1
cdr3_nt: TGCGCCAGCAGCTCGGAACCCGGGACAGGGGGTGGCTACACCTTC
cdr3_aa: CASSSEPGTGGGYTF

j_call: TRBJ2-2
v_call: TRBV19
clone_size: -
d_call: -
cdr3_nt: TGTGCCAGTAGTATAACAGGGAATGCCGGGGAGCTGTTTTTT
cdr3_aa: CASSITGNAGELFF

j_call: TRBJ1-2
v_call: TRBV10-3
clone_size: -
d_call: TRBD1
cdr3_nt: TGTGCCATCAAGACCGACAGGGACCGTCTCGGCTACACCTTC
cdr3_aa: CAIKTDRDRLGYTF

j_call: TRBJ1-5
v_call: TRBV4-1
clone_size: -
d_call: -
cdr3_nt: TGCGCCAGCAGCCAAGTATCGCAGCGGGGCAATCAGCCCCAGCATTTT
cdr3_aa: CASSQVSQRGNQPQHF

j_call: TRBJ1-2
v_call: TRBV6-1
clone_size: -
d_call: -
cdr3_nt: TGTGCCAGCAGTGAAGCGCTGGTCCTAAGAGACTATGGCTACACCTTC
cdr3_aa: CASSEALVLRDYGYTF

j_call: TRBJ2-1
v_call: TRBV24-1
clone_size: -
d_call: TRBD2
cdr3_nt: TGTGCCACCAGTGATATCGGGGGGTTACGGGAGCAGTTCTTC
cdr3_aa: CATSDIGGLREQFF

j_call: TRBJ2-5
v_call: TRBV6-2/TRBV6-3
clone_size: once
d_call: TRBD2
cdr3_nt: TGTGCCAGCAGTTTCGGACTAGCGGGGTACGAACAAGAGACCCAGTACTTC
cdr3_aa: CASSFGLAGYEQETQYF

j_call: TRBJ2-5
v_call: TRBV24-1
clone_size: -
d_call: -
cdr3_nt: TGTGCCACCAGTGATAAGGGGGAGGCGCAAGAGACCCAGTACTTC
cdr3_aa: CATSDKGEAQETQYF

j_call: TRBJ2-5
v_call: TRBV9
clone_size: few
d_call: -
cdr3_nt: TGTGCCAGCAGCGTCCCCCCAGGGACCCAGTACTTC
cdr3_aa: CASSVPPGTQYF

j_call: TRBJ2-7
v_call: TRBV7-2
clone_size: -
d_call: -
cdr3_nt: TGTGCCAGCAGCCGTCGGAACTCCTACGAGCAGTACTTC
cdr3_aa: CASSRRNSYEQYF

j_call: TRBJ1-2
v_call: TRBV9
clone_size: -
d_call: -
cdr3_nt: TGTGCCAGCAGAACAGGGCCTCATGGCTACACCTTC
cdr3_aa: CASRTGPHGYTF

j_call: TRBJ1-1
v_call: TRBV3-1/TRBV3-2
clone_size: -
d_call: -
cdr3_nt: TGTGCCAGCAGCCAGAGCAGGGCCTCCGCTTTCTTT
cdr3_aa: CASSQSRASAFF

j_call: TRBJ1-2
v_call: TRBV7-8
clone_size: -
d_call: TRBD1
cdr3_nt: TGTGCCAGCAGCTTGACCCAGGGGGATCTCTATGGCTACACCTTC
cdr3_aa: CASSLTQGDLYGYTF

j_call: TRBJ1-2
v_call: TRBV6-2/TRBV6-3
clone_size: many
d_call: -
cdr3_nt: TGTGCCAGCAGTTACTCTAGCAGGCACTATGGCTACACCTTC
cdr3_aa: CASSYSSRHYGYTF

j_call: TRBJ1-3
v_call: TRBV6-6
clone_size: -
d_call: -
cdr3_nt: TGTGCCAGCGAGCTAAGCTCTGGAAACACCATATATTTT
cdr3_aa: CASELSSGNTIYF

j_call: TRBJ2-1
v_call: TRBV3-1/TRBV3-2
clone_size: -
d_call: TRBD2
cdr3_nt: TGTGCCAGCAGTAGGCTAGCGGGAGGTACCTCCTACAATGAGCAGTTCTTC
cdr3_aa: CASSRLAGGTSYNEQFF

j_call: TRBJ1-2
v_call: TRBV7-9
clone_size: -
d_call: -
cdr3_nt: TGTGCCAGCAGCGTCCGAACAGGCGCCAACTATGGCTACACCTTC
cdr3_aa: CASSVRTGANYGYTF

j_call: TRBJ2-2
v_call: TRBV10-3
clone_size: -
d_call: -
cdr3_nt: TGTGCCATCAGTGAGTGGCAGTTAGGGTCCGGGGAGCTGTTTTTT
cdr3_aa: CAISEWQLGSGELFF

j_call: TRBJ2-1
v_call: TRBV19
clone_size: -
d_call: -
cdr3_nt: TGTGCCAGTAGTATAGCCTGGGCCCCTCCCTACAATGAGCAGTTCTTC
cdr3_aa: CASSIAWAPPYNEQFF